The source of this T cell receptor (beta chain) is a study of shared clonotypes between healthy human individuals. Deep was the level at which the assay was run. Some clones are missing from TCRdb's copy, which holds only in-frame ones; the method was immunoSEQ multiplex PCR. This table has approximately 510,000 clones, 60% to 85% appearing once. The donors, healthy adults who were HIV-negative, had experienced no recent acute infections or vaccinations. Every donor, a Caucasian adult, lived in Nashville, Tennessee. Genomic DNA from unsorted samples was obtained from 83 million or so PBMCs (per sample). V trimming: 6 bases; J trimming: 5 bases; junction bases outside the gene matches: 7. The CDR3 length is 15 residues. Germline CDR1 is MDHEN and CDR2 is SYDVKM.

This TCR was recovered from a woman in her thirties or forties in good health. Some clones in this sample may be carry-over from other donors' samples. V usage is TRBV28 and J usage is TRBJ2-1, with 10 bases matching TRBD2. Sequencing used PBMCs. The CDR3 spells CASSLLAGRNNEQFF. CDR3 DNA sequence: TGTGCCAGCAGCCTACTAGCGGGAAGGAACAATGAGCAGTTCTTC.